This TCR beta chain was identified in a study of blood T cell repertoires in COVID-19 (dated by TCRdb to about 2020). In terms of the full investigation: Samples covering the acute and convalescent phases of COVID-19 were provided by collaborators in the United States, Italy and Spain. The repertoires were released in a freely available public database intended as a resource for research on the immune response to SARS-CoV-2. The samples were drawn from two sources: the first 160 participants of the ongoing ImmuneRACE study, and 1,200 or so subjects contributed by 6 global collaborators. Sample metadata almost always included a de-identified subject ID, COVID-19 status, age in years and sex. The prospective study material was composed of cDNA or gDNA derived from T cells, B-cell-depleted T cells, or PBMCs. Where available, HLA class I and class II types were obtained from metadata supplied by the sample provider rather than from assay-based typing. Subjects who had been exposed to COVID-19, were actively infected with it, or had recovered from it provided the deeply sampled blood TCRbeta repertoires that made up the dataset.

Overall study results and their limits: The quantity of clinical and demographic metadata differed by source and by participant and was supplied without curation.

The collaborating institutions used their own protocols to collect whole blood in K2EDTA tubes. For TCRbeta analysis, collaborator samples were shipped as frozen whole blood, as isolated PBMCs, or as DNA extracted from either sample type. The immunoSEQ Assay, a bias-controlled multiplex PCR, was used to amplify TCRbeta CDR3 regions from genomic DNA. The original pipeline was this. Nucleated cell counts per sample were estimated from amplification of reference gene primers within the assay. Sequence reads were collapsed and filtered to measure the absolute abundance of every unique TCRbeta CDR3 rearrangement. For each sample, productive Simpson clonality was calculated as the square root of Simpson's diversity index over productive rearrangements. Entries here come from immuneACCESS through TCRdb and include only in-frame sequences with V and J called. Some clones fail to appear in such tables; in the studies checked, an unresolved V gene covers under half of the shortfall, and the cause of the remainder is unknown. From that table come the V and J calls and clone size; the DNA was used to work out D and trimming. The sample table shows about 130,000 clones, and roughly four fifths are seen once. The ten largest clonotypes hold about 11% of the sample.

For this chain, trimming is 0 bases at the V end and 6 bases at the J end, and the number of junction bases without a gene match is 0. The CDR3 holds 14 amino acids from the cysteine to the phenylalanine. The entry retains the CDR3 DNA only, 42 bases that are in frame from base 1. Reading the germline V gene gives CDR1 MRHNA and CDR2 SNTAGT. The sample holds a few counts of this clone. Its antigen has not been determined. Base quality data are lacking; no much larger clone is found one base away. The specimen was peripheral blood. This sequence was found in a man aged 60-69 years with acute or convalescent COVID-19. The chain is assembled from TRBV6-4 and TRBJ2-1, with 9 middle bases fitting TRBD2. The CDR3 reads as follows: CASSDSSGSNEQFF. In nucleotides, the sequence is TGTGCCAGCAGTGACTCTAGCGGGAGCAATGAGCAGTTCTTC.